This passage covers 3 T cell receptor beta chains from one sample sequenced in a study of blood T cell repertoires in COVID-19 (dated by TCRdb to 2018 to 2020). Libraries were constructed by the immunoSEQ multiplex PCR assay. TCRdb took over this immuneACCESS table, retaining in-frame rearrangements with V and J assigned. Such tables are incomplete; in checked studies, under half of the missing clones stem from an unresolved V gene, and the remainder is unexplained. Counted in this sample were 200,000 or so clones; 80% to 90% of them appeared once. The ten largest clones take up roughly 2.6% of the sample. The sequenced material came from peripheral blood. The receptors here all came from a man aged 45 to 65 who had recovered from COVID-19.

J is TRBJ1-1 and V is TRBV5-1; a possible D gene is TRBD1 (6 bases). CDR1 is SGHRS and CDR2 is YFSETQ in the germline V gene. Trimming removed 3 bases from V and 3 bases from J, with 12 bases in between. The CDR3 runs to 14 residues. The CDR3 sequence is CASSSQGFDTEAFF. The CDR3, as DNA: TGCGCCAGCAGCTCACAGGGATTTGACACTGAAGCTTTCTTT.

V and J are TRBV30 and TRBJ2-2; 9 bases map to TRBD1. Germline V gene lookup returns CDR1 GTSNPN and CDR2 SVGIG (reference sequence). There are 15 residues in the CDR3. Trimming removed 5 bases from V and 3 bases from J; junction bases left unmatched: 7. CDR3 loop: CAWGRGQGYTGELFF. The CDR3 DNA reads TGTGCCTGGGGGAGGGGACAGGGTTACACCGGGGAGCTGTTTTTT.

The chain employs TRBV6-2 or TRBV6-3 and TRBJ2-5; no clear D. CDR3 size: 15 residues. CDR1 and CDR2 (germline): MNHEY, SVGEGT. The V gene lost 2 bases and the J gene lost 4 bases, with 14 bases spanning the gap. As DNA, the CDR3 is TGTGCCAGCAGTTACCCTACGAAGTTTCGAGAGACCCAGTACTTC. Protein: CASSYPTKFRETQYF.